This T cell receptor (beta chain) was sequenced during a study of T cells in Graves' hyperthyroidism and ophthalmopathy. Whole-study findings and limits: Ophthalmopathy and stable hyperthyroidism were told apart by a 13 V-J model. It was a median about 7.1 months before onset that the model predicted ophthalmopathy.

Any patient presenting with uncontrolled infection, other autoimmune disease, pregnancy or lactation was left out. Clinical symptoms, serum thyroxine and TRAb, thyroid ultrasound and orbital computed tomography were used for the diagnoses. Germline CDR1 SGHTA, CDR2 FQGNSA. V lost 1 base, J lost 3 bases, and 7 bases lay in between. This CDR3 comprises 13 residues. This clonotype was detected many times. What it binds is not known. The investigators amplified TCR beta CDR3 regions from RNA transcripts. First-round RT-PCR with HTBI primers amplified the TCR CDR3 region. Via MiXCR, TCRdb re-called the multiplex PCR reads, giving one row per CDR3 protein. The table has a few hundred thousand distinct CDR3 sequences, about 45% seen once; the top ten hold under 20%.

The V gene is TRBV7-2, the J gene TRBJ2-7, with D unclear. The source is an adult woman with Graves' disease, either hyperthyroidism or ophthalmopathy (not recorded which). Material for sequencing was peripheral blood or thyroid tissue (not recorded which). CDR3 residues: CASSLEVGYEQYF. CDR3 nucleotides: TGTGCCAGCAGCTTAGAAGTGGGCTACGAGCAGTACTTC.